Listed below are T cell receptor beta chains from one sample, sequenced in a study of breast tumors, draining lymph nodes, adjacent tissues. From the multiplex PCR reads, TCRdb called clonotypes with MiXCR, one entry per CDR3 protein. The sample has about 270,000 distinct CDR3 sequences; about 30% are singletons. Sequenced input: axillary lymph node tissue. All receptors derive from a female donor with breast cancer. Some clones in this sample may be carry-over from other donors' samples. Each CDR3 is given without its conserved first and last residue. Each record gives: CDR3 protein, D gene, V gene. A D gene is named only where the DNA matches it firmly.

GISESYGAGWGTGDGYT,NA,TRBV10-3
ASSFREGLAGDNEQF,TRBD2,TRBV7-2
ASRVTSGGRGEQF,TRBD2,TRBV12-3/TRBV12-4
AISESATGETQY,NA,TRBV10-3
AKAGAGTGELF,TRBD2,TRBV2
SALSGSGETQY,TRBD2,TRBV20-1
ASSLDLVTVIDYP,NA,TRBV7-2
ASSRPGTGAHEQY,TRBD1,TRBV14
ASRWDGSSGNTIY,NA,TRBV19
ASSIERWDRSGGYT,TRBD1,TRBV19
ASSPLSGVVNEQF,NA,TRBV4-1
ASSLDGTSPLTDPQY,TRBD2,TRBV7-2
ASSFPWEDTQY,NA,TRBV5-4
ASSYRGHGPEAF,NA,TRBV6-6
ASSLGASPLH,NA,TRBV7-2
ASRSHSSGSLTGELF,TRBD2,TRBV5-1
ASSDEGWGKNYGYT,NA,TRBV2
ASSLEFTDTQY,NA,TRBV5-4
ASRATSGGTYEQY,TRBD2,TRBV19
AWKQLNSPLH,NA,TRBV30
SGLPGLAGDEQF,TRBD2,TRBV20-1
ASSVSGSYLGNEQF,NA,TRBV19
ASSLRSSWDIQY,NA,TRBV11-3
ASSEGGLAGSNEQY,TRBD2,TRBV2
ASSLARAGAEYNQQF,TRBD2,TRBV7-9
ASSVGQGAYGYT,TRBD1,TRBV25-1
ASSPLGTGSPSTDTQY,TRBD1,TRBV28
ASQQTLPHKGGGAFYEQY,NA,TRBV4-3
SAGSAGELF,NA,TRBV20-1
ASSYTRPVSNLAAGGHLLDTQC,TRBD2,TRBV10-3
ASSLVGQGTNSPLH,TRBD1,TRBV7-2
ASSPPGAYPLH,NA,TRBV5-8
ASSQDASWSRGRETQY,NA,TRBV4-1
ASRLDEQF,NA,TRBV7-9
SAEKAGLVSTNQPQY,TRBD2,TRBV20-1
SVPGTGNTEAF,TRBD1,TRBV29-1
ASRKTVNTEAF,NA,TRBV6-4
ASSQGSSSSPLH,NA,TRBV3-1
ASSYRGLAGVLEQY,TRBD2,TRBV6-2/TRBV6-3
ASSQTQVAGQGMF,NA,TRBV3-1
ASSTDTGYT,NA,TRBV6-5
SVETDRVGSEAF,TRBD1,TRBV29-1
ASSNAYEQY,NA,TRBV28
ASSPPGVGGRNEQF,TRBD2,TRBV7-8
ASSDRDRRGEQY,NA,TRBV6-5
ATSRARENTGELF,NA,TRBV15
ASPSKQGNTIY,NA,TRBV19
SATTGGTGELF,TRBD1,TRBV29-1
ASSGGGGKLF,NA,TRBV10-1
ASSPAKGGSNQPQH,TRBD1,TRBV12-3/TRBV12-4
ASSLPMTGSSYNSPLH,TRBD1,TRBV7-8
ASSLTSGRQETQY,TRBD2,TRBV7-2
ASSVYWGETQY,NA,TRBV6-1